This TCR beta chain was sequenced during a study of CD8+ T cells in alopecia areata. Study as a whole: Treated patients were dosed with oral tofacitinib, taking 5 to 10 mg twice daily.

Germline CDR1 and CDR2: SGHRS and YFSETQ. The CDR3 is made up of 16 amino acids. V was pared by 4 bases and J by 0 bases, with 9 bases of the junction left unmatched. Described treatment: oral pan-JAK inhibitor, 5-10 mg twice daily. Extracted from the samples, RNA was reverse transcribed into cDNA to serve as the sequencing template. Profiled with immunoSEQ multiplex PCR; TCRdb holds only in-frame clones, not every one. Of 150,000 to 200,000 clones listed, less than 70% are singletons. The V and J genes are TRBV5-1 and TRBJ1-1, with 7 positions matching TRBD1. The material was CD4+ T cells sorted from blood, obtained between weeks 49 and 50, from a patient treated with tofacitinib. The TCR was taken from a human donor with alopecia areata. This CDR3 is CASSPSPGQLNTEAFF. CDR3 nucleotides: TGCGCCAGCAGCCCTAGTCCGGGACAGCTGAACACTGAAGCTTTCTTT.